The 19 T cell receptor beta chains below were found in one sample sequenced in a study of response to subunit inactivated influenza vaccine. TCRdb recomputed calls from the RT-PCR reads with MiXCR, one row per CDR3 protein. Of roughly 500,000 distinct CDR3 sequences in the sample, approximately 24% were seen once. The same specimen was also included in a second study, on T cells expressing NK-cell markers. That source notes: The authors made TCR beta cDNA libraries by 5'RACE template switching. This switching added a universal primer site and UMIs.

The sequencing here drew on CD4+ T cells sorted from PBMCs, taken less than 13 days after vaccination. All receptors come from a man between 45 and 60 years old who received an inactivated influenza vaccine.

This clonotype was observed a few times. V usage is TRBV28 and J usage is TRBJ2-1; 10 bases map to TRBD2. The CDR3 spans 16 residues. V dropped 0 bases and J dropped 8; count of bases not matched to a gene: 7. From germline, CDR1 is MDHEN and CDR2 SYDVKM. For the CDR3, the DNA is TGTGCCAGCAGTTTATGGGTTCTAGCGGGAGCCGATGAGCAGTTCTTC. Translating gives CASSLWVLAGADEQFF.

The V and J genes are TRBV29-1 and TRBJ2-1; no firm D call. This CDR3 comprises 14 residues. Trimming removed 7 bases at V and 4 bases at J, with 17 bases between. CDR1 and CDR2 (germline): SQVTM, ANQGSEA. The DNA for the CDR3 is TGCAGCGCTGCCCGGGCGGTGTTGTACAATGAGCAGTTCTTC. It encodes CSAARAVLYNEQFF.

This clonotype was observed at least ten times. V gene TRBV28 combines with J gene TRBJ2-1, with 8 nucleotides matching TRBD2. The germline V gene encodes CDR1 MDHEN and CDR2 SYDVKM. This CDR3 has 12 residues. The V and J ends lost 5 bases and 10 bases, in that order; junction bases with no gene match: 4. The CDR3 DNA sequence: TGTGCCAGCAGTCCAGTAGCGGGAGAGCAGTTCTTC. Amino acids: CASSPVAGEQFF. The complete variable domain, with remaining parts taken from reference TRBV28 and TRBJ2-1, reads DVKVTQSSRYLVKRTGEKVFLECVQDMDHENMFWYRQDPGLGLRLIYFSYDVKMKEKGDIPEGYSVSREKKERFSLILESASTNQTSMYLCASSPVAGEQFFGPGTRLTVL.

This clonotype was observed once. This CDR3 reads CASSESQAQETQYF. As DNA, the CDR3 is TGCGCCAGCAGTGAAAGCCAGGCCCAAGAGACCCAGTACTTC. The chain carries TRBV10-1 and TRBJ2-5; the D is unclear. The length of the CDR3 is 14 residues. Germline V gene data show CDR1 as WNHNN and CDR2 as SYGVQD (reference sequence). The V end lost 3 bases, the J end lost 1 base, and 9 bases lay between the germline ends.

This clonotype came up a few times. V gene TRBV2 combines with J gene TRBJ2-7; a weak D match, TRBD1 (6 bases). The length of the CDR3 is 15 residues. The V gene lost 7 bases and the J gene lost 3 bases, with 19 bases spanning the gap. In germline, CDR1 is SNHLY, CDR2 FYNNEI. This CDR3 is CASISTQGRFYEQYF. As DNA, the CDR3 is TGTGCCAGCATATCGACACAGGGTCGCTTCTACGAGCAGTACTTC. The whole variable domain, filled in from reference TRBV2 and TRBJ2-7, reads EPEVTQTPSHQVTQMGQEVILRCVPISNHLYFYWYRQILGQKVEFLVSFYNNEISEKSEIFDDQFSVERPDGSNFTLKIRSTKLEDSAMYFCASISTQGRFYEQYFGPGTRLTVT.

The rearrangement joins TRBV4-2 to TRBJ2-1; TRBD1 aligns across 10 bases. V lost 1 base to trimming and J lost 6 bases; unmatched junction nucleotides: 3. Germline loops: CDR1 LGHNA, CDR2 YNFKEQ. The CDR3 spans 15 residues. The CDR3 DNA follows: TGTGCCAGCAGCCAAGGACAGGGGGCTATCAATGAGCAGTTCTTC. Translation gives CASSQGQGAINEQFF.

This clonotype was recorded many times. V gene TRBV10-3 combines with J gene TRBJ1-1; a possible D gene is TRBD1 (5 bases). CDR1 and CDR2 from the germline V gene are ENHRY and SYGVKD. Trimming cost V 5 bases and J 1 base, with 8 bases left between them. The CDR3 contains 13 residues. CDR3 sequence (DNA): TGTGCCATCAGTAGCCAGGGGAACACTGAAGCTTTCTTT. Its protein is CAISSQGNTEAFF.

J is TRBJ2-4 and V is TRBV20-1; 7 nucleotides agree with TRBD1. CDR1 and CDR2 (germline): DFQATT, SNEGSKA (reference sequence). The ends lost 3 bases at V and 0 bases at J; junction bases unmatched: 11. The CDR3 is made up of 17 amino acids. The DNA of the CDR3 is TGCAGTGCTAGGGGGCAGGGGGAAACCCTAGCCAAAAACATTCAGTACTTC. It encodes CSARGQGETLAKNIQYF.

This sequence joins TRBV5-1 and TRBJ2-7; unclear D gene. V lost 3 bases and J lost 2, with 9 bases in between. The germline V gene has CDR1 SGHRS and CDR2 YFSETQ. The CDR3 sequence is 13 residues long. Here the CDR3 reads CASSYIATYEQYF. Here the CDR3 DNA reads TGCGCCAGCAGCTATATAGCTACCTACGAGCAGTACTTC.

In its sample, this clonotype was seen a few times. This sequence joins TRBV12-3 or TRBV12-4 and TRBJ2-5; TRBD1 matches at 9 bases. The CDR3 sequence is 16 residues long. J was trimmed by 4 bases and V by 4 bases; bases with no gene match: 10. CDR3 DNA sequence: TGTGCCAGCAGTTCCACAGGGGGCCCGAGTCCAGAGACCCAGTACTTC. Protein sequence: CASSSTGGPSPETQYF.

This clonotype was found a few times. The chain uses TRBV10-3 and TRBJ2-1, with D perhaps matching TRBD2 (5 bases). The germline V and J ends were trimmed by 6 bases and 0 bases, with 9 bases remaining between them. The CDR3 has 14 residues. Per the germline V gene, CDR1 is ENHRY and CDR2 is SYGVKD. The CDR3, as DNA: TGTGCCATCAGGAGCGGTAGCTCCTACAATGAGCAGTTCTTC. As protein: CAIRSGSSYNEQFF.

V is TRBV19 and J is TRBJ2-2; TRBD1 matches at 9 bases. Trimming at V came to 4 bases and at J to 4 bases, leaving 4 bases not matched to a gene. CDR1 and CDR2 from the germline V gene are LNHDA and SQIVND (reference sequence). CDR3 size: 15 residues. The CDR3 DNA is TGTGCCAGTAGTAGTCCGGGACAGGGCACCGGGGAGCTGTTTTTT. Its translation: CASSSPGQGTGELFF.

The J gene is TRBJ2-7, the V gene TRBV14, with D uncertain. This CDR3 is 12 amino acids long. V was clipped by 1 base and J by 6 bases, with 7 bases between them. CDR1 is SGHDN, CDR2 FVKESK, per germline. CDR3 sequence (DNA): TGTGCCAGCAGCCAAGTCGCAGTCGAGCAGTACTTC. It is translated as CASSQVAVEQYF.

This clonotype was seen a few times. The rearrangement uses TRBV27 and TRBJ2-7; TRBD1 is a possible D gene (6 bases). Germline CDR1 reads MNHEY; CDR2 reads SMNVEV (reference sequence). Trimming took 4 bases from V and 1 from J, leaving 14 bases between them. There are 15 residues in the CDR3. CDR3 DNA sequence: TGTGCCAGCAGTTCGGACCCAGGGGAATCCTACGAGCAGTACTTC. Translating gives CASSSDPGESYEQYF.

In its sample, this clonotype was seen many times. The rearrangement uses TRBV7-2 and TRBJ2-6, with no clear D. The CDR3 is 15 amino acids. Germline loops: CDR1 SGHTA, CDR2 FQGNSA. Trimming stripped 1 base from V and 0 bases from J, with 4 bases between. The CDR3: CASSLGNSGANVLTF. In DNA form, the CDR3 reads TGTGCCAGCAGCTTAGGGAACTCTGGGGCCAACGTCCTGACTTTC.

This rearrangement joins TRBV2 to TRBJ2-3, with D maybe TRBD2 (5 bases). Looked up from germline, CDR1 is SNHLY and CDR2 is FYNNEI. The CDR3 has 14 amino acids. V lost 6 bases and J lost 2, with 12 bases in between. In DNA, the CDR3 is TGTGCCAGCAGCGAGGGTTTGCTCACAGATACGCAGTATTTT. This translates into CASSEGLLTDTQYF. The variable domain in full, completed from reference TRBV2 and TRBJ2-3, reads EPEVTQTPSHQVTQMGQEVILRCVPISNHLYFYWYRQILGQKVEFLVSFYNNEISEKSEIFDDQFSVERPDGSNFTLKIRSTKLEDSAMYFCASSEGLLTDTQYFGPGTRLTVL.

This clonotype appeared many times. The chain recombines TRBV7-2 with TRBJ2-5; TRBD2 might be the D (5 bases). CDR1 is SGHTA and CDR2 is FQGNSA in the germline V gene. The CDR3 contains 14 residues. Trimming removed 5 bases from V and 3 bases from J, with 13 bases in between. The CDR3 DNA follows: TGTGCCAGCAGCACACAAGCCGGGAAAGAGACCCAGTACTTC. As protein: CASSTQAGKETQYF.

This chain joins TRBV7-8 and TRBJ2-1; the D gene is possibly TRBD2 (7 bases). This CDR3 is built from 13 residues. V lost 6 bases, J lost 6 bases, and 12 bases lay in between. Germline loops: CDR1 SGHVS, CDR2 FQNEAQ. As DNA, the CDR3 is TGTGCCAGCAGGGGGGGGCTTCCCAATGAGCAGTTCTTC. Protein sequence: CASRGGLPNEQFF.

The rearrangement joins TRBV19 to TRBJ1-2; possibly TRBD1 for D (5 bases). Germline CDR1 reads LNHDA; CDR2 reads SQIVND (reference sequence). Trimming cost V 8 bases and J 9 bases, with 10 bases left between them. The CDR3 sequence is 10 residues long. CDR3 amino acids: CASAAGSYTF. CDR3 DNA: TGTGCCAGTGCGGCAGGGAGCTACACCTTC.